Only a few counts were recorded for the clone carrying this TCR beta chain. Its antigen remains unknown. The data originate from a study of beta chain features in type 1 diabetes. Notes on the study in general: There was a possibility that cDNA sequencing over-represented cells with high TCR expression.

Looked up from germline, CDR1 is MGHRA and CDR2 is YSYEKL. The CDR3 is made up of 15 amino acids. The V gene lost 1 base and the J gene lost 1 base, with 9 bases spanning the gap. Every bit of the isolated RNA underwent reverse transcription, so sequencing read expressed TCRB transcripts. An average of about 3.5 million reads was obtained for naive, central memory and regulatory T cell samples. Assay: immunoSEQ multiplex PCR; the TCRdb copy retains only in-frame clones and omits some. The table records 400,000 to 550,000 clones, about an eighth of them present only once. The specimen was naive CD4+ T cells from blood. This receptor was taken from a woman in her late teens or twenties in good health. This sequence joins TRBV4-1 and TRBJ2-3; a possible D gene is TRBD2 (5 bases). DNA of the CDR3: TGCGCCAGCAGCCAAGTAGGACTTCGCACAGATACGCAGTATTTT. The encoded protein is CASSQVGLRTDTQYF.